Shown below are 10 T cell receptor beta chains from a single sample sequenced in a study of CD8 T cells in cerebrospinal fluid in Alzheimer's disease. From its re-call of the 10x single-cell sequencing reads, TCRdb lists each CDR3 protein once, without DNA. This sample contains around 250 distinct CDR3 sequences. Sequenced input: cerebrospinal fluid. These receptors all come from a human donor in good health.

This clonotype is called hyperexpanded based on its frequency. The chain is built from TRBV7-9 and TRBJ1-5; TCRdb selects TRBD1, and the lack of DNA leaves this call unchecked. In germline, CDR1 is SEHNR, CDR2 FQNEAQ (reference sequence). CDR3 length: 12 residues. The CDR3 sequence is CASSQGQGPQHF.

Judged by frequency, this clonotype is medium-sized. V is TRBV30 and J is TRBJ2-1. The CDR3 has 13 residues. The V gene's germline CDR1 is GTSNPN and CDR2 SVGIG (reference sequence). CDR3 loop: CAWSVKAYNEQFF. Full variable domain (rest looked up from reference TRBV30 and TRBJ2-1): SQTIHQWPATLVQPVGSPLSLECTVEGTSNPNLYWYRQAAGRGLQLLFYSVGIGQISSEVPQNLSASRPQDRQFILSSKKLLLSDSGFYLCAWSVKAYNEQFFGPGTRLTVL.

In terms of frequency, this clonotype is medium-sized. The chain links TRBV11-2 to TRBJ2-3; TCRdb reports TRBD1, a call that lacks DNA to check it against. This CDR3 is built from 15 residues. Germline V lookup: CDR1 SGHAT, CDR2 FQNNGV. The CDR3 reads CASSFNRGNTDTQYF.

This clonotype is labeled medium-sized based on frequency. The rearrangement links TRBV27 to TRBJ2-7; TCRdb returns TRBD1, unconfirmable since there is no DNA. Per the germline V gene, CDR1 is MNHEY and CDR2 is SMNVEV (reference sequence). CDR3 length: 15 residues. This CDR3 reads CASSITGTVTYEQYF.

This chain uses TRBV18 with TRBJ1-2. The length of the CDR3 is 15 residues. Germline CDR1 is KGHSH and CDR2 is LQKENI. The CDR3 here is CASSPSAGTNYGYTF.

This clonotype is labeled large based on frequency. This chain uses TRBV11-2 with TRBJ2-5; the TCRdb D gene call, TRBD1, has no DNA to confirm it. The CDR3 length is 16 residues. Germline lookup yields CDR1 SGHAT and CDR2 FQNNGV. This CDR3 is CASSLMRTPGGETQYF.

Measured by frequency, this clonotype is large. V usage is TRBV7-6 and J usage is TRBJ1-1; TCRdb lists TRBD1, though no DNA is available to test this call. The germline V gene encodes CDR1 SGHVS and CDR2 FNYEAQ. The CDR3 contains 14 residues. CDR3 loop: CASSSMGALTEAFF.

This clonotype is classed as large by frequency. The V call is TRBV7-3, the J call TRBJ2-6; TCRdb designates TRBD1, a call that cannot be tested without DNA. Germline CDR1 and CDR2: SGHTA and FQGTGA. The CDR3 runs to 15 residues. The CDR3 spells CASSTGSGGANVLTF.

By frequency, this clonotype is large. The chain joins TRBV10-2 to TRBJ2-1; TCRdb returns TRBD1, unconfirmable since there is no DNA. The CDR3 contains 12 residues. CDR1 is WSHSY and CDR2 is SAAADI in the germline V gene. The chain's CDR3 is CASSERGFEQFF.

Considering frequency, this clonotype is medium-sized. The genes are TRBV2 and TRBJ2-7; TCRdb's assignment of TRBD1 cannot be checked, as there is no DNA. CDR1 and CDR2 from the germline V gene are SNHLY and FYNNEI. This CDR3 comprises 13 residues. This chain's CDR3 is CASRVDNSYEQYF.